The entry that follows covers one T cell receptor (beta chain) sequence. Its target is not known. The data derive from a study of OX40 agonist ivuxolimab in advanced cancers. Whole-study findings and limits: Fewer expanded clones were found on average in CD4+ than in CD8+ T cells.

Repertoires were generated with immunoSEQ multiplex PCR, while TCRdb's copy carries only in-frame clones and drops some. The table lists 85,000 to 100,000 clones, 80% to 90% of them singletons. This CDR3 spans 16 amino acids. J gave up 2 bases and V 7 bases, and 7 bases lay outside the gene matches. CDR1 is SGHTA, CDR2 FQGNSA, per germline. The sequencing here drew on CD4+ or CD8+ T cells sorted from blood, taken in a trial of the OX40 agonist ivuxolimab. The clonotype comes from an adult with an advanced solid tumor such as melanoma, head and neck, liver or kidney cancer. The chain recombines TRBV7-2 with TRBJ2-3; 12 nucleotides align to TRBD2. CDR3 in amino acids: CASNERTSGTTDTQYF. The CDR3, as DNA: TGTGCCAGCAACGAAAGGACTAGCGGGACCACAGATACGCAGTATTTT.